What follows are 6 T cell receptor beta chains derived from one specimen sequenced in a study of cytomegalovirus exposure and HLA in healthy donors. PCR employed 60 Vbeta and 13 Jbeta primers. Repertoires were generated with immunoSEQ multiplex PCR, while TCRdb's copy carries only in-frame clones and drops some. The sample includes roughly 200,000 clones, more than 75% of them seen just once. Sequenced sample: PBMCs. Every receptor here comes from a man younger than 45 in good health and CMV-seronegative.

Comments on this clone: One end of the junction varies from germline; a read error may be responsible. The chain employs TRBV7-9 and TRBJ1-4, with 7 bases fitting TRBD1. This CDR3 contains 16 residues. Germline V gene data show CDR1 as SEHNR and CDR2 as FQNEAQ (reference sequence). The CDR3 region has the DNA TGTGCCAGCAGCATAGCGCAGGGGGGACTTAATGAAAAACTGTTTTTT. Its protein product is CASSIAQGGLNEKLFF.

The chain employs TRBV11-2 and TRBJ1-2, with a possible D match to TRBD1 (5 bases). The CDR3 loop spans 17 amino acids. Trimming removed 3 bases from V and 4 bases from J, with 21 bases in between. Germline V gives CDR1 SGHAT, CDR2 FQNNGV. The CDR3 sequence: CASSFAGGGRSGYGYTF. The DNA of the CDR3 is TGTGCCAGCAGCTTCGCGGGGGGGGGAAGGAGTGGCTATGGCTACACCTTC.

This rearrangement joins TRBV5-1 to TRBJ1-6; 7 bases line up with TRBD1. This CDR3 has 16 residues. CDR1 and CDR2 from the germline V gene are SGHRS and YFSETQ. V gave up 2 bases and J gave up 2 bases; unmatched junction bases: 4. The CDR3 protein is CASSLQGSAYNSPLHF. In DNA, the CDR3 is TGCGCCAGCAGCTTACAGGGGAGCGCCTATAATTCACCCCTCCACTTT.

This clone appeared a single time. The chain joins TRBV18 to TRBJ2-5; the match to TRBD2 covers 10 bases. Germline V gene data show CDR1 as KGHSH and CDR2 as LQKENI. Trimming took 3 bases from V and 7 from J; bases not matched to a gene: 8. This CDR3 spans 15 amino acids. The CDR3, as DNA: TGTGCCAGCTCACCTTCTACTAGCGGGGCAGGGACCCAGTACTTC. The encoded protein is CASSPSTSGAGTQYF.

The chain recombines TRBV7-9 with TRBJ2-7, with D perhaps TRBD1 (5 bases). Germline V gene data show CDR1 as SEHNR and CDR2 as FQNEAQ (reference sequence). V lost 3 bases and J lost 5, with 11 bases in between. The CDR3 is 13 amino acids. Here the CDR3 reads CASSFIAGNEQYF. The DNA for the CDR3 is TGTGCCAGCAGCTTTATCGCAGGGAACGAGCAGTACTTC.

The V call is TRBV7-2, the J call TRBJ2-2; tentatively, D is TRBD2 (6 bases). Trimming took 5 bases from V and 8 from J, leaving 9 bases between them. Germline lookup yields CDR1 SGHTA and CDR2 FQGNSA. This CDR3 contains 12 residues. The chain's CDR3 is CASSPREGELFF. The DNA of the CDR3 is TGTGCCAGCAGCCCTCGGGAGGGGGAGCTGTTTTTT. Based on the CDR3 plus reference TRBV7-2 and TRBJ2-2, the full variable domain is GAGVSQSPSNKVTEKGKDVELRCDPISGHTALYWYRQSLGQGLEFLIYFQGNSAPDKSGLPSDRFSAERTGGSVSTLTIQRTQQEDSAVYLCASSPREGELFFGEGSRLTVL.